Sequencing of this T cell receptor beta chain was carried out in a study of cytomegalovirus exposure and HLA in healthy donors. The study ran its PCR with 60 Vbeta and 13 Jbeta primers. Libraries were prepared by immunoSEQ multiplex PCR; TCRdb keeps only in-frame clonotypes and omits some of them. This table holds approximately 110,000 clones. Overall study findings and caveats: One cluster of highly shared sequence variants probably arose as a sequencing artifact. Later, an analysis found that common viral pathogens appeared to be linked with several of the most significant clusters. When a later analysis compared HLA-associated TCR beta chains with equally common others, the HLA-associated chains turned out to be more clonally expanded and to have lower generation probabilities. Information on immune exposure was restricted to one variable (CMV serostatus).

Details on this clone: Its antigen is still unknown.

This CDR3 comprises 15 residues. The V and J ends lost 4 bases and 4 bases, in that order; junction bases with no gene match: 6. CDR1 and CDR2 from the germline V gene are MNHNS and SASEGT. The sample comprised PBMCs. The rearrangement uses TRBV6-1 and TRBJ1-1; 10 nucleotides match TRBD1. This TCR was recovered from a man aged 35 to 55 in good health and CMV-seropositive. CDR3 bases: TGTGCCAGCAGTGCGACAGGGGGCGCCCTCACTGAAGCTTTCTTT. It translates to CASSATGGALTEAFF.